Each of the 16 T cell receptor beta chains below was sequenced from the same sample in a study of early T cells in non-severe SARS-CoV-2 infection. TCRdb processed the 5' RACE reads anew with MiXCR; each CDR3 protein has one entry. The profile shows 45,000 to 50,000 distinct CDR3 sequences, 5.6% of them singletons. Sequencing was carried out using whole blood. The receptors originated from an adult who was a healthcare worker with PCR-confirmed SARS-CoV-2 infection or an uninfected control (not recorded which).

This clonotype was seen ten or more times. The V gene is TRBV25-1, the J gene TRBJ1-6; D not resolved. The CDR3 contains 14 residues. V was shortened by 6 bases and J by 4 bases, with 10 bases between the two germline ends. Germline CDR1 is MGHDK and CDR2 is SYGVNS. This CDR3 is CASSAISYNSPLHF. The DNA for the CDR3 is TGTGCCAGCAGCGCTATTTCATATAATTCACCCCTCCACTTT.

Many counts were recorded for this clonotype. CDR3 loop: CSANPSGSYYEQYF. As DNA, the CDR3 is TGCAGTGCTAACCCCTCCGGGAGTTACTACGAGCAGTACTTC. The chain is built from TRBV20-1 and TRBJ2-7, with D perhaps TRBD2 (6 bases). Trimming stripped 4 bases from V and 3 bases from J, with 16 bases between. This CDR3 has 14 residues. CDR1 DFQATT and CDR2 SNEGSKA come from the germline V gene (reference sequence).

The chain's CDR3 is CASRTGARPEAFF. The CDR3 bases are TGTGCCAGCCGTACTGGGGCACGACCTGAAGCTTTCTTT. The chain combines TRBV9 with TRBJ1-1, with D possibly being TRBD1 (5 bases). The germline V gene has CDR1 SGDLS and CDR2 YYNGEE. The CDR3 is made up of 13 amino acids. V was cut by 7 bases and J by 6 bases, with 16 bases left in between.

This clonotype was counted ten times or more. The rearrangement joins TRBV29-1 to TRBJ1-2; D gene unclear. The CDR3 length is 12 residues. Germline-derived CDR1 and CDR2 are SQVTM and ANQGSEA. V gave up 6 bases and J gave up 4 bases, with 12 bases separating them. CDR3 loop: CSVDALSYGYTF. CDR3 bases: TGCAGCGTAGATGCGCTTTCCTATGGCTACACCTTC.

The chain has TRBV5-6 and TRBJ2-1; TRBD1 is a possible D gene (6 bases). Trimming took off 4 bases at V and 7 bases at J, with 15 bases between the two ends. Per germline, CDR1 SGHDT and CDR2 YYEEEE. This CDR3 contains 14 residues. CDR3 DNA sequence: TGTGCCAGCAGCCCTCAGGGGCGAGTGAATGAGCAGTTCTTC. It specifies CASSPQGRVNEQFF.

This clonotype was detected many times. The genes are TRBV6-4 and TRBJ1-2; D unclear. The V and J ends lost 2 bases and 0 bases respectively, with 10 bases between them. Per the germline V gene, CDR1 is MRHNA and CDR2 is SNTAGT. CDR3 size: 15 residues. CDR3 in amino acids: CASSDQTASNYGYTF. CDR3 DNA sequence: TGTGCCAGCAGTGACCAGACGGCATCTAACTATGGCTACACCTTC.

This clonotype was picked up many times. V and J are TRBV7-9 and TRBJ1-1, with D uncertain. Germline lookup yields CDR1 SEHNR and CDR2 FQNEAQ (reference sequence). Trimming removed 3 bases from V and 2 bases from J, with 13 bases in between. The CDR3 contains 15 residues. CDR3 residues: CASSLMWEGNTEAFF. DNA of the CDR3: TGTGCCAGCAGCTTGATGTGGGAGGGCAACACTGAAGCTTTCTTT.

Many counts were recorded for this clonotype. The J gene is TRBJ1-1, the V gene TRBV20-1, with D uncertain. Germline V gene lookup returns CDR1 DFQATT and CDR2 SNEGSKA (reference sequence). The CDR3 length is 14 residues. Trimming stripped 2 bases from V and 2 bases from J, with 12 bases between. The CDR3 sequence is CSARKPLTNTEAFF. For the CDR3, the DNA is TGCAGTGCTAGAAAACCCCTAACTAACACTGAAGCTTTCTTT.

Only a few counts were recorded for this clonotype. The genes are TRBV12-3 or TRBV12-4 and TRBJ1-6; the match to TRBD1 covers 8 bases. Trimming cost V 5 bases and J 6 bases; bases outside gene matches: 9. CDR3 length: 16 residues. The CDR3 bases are TGTGCCAGCAGTATGGGACAGGCTGACGCTAATTCACCCCTCCACTTT. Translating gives CASSMGQADANSPLHF.

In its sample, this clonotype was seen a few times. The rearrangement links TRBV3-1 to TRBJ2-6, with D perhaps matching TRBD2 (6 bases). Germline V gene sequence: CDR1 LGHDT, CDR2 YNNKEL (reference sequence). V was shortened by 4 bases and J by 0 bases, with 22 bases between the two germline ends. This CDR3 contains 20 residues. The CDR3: CASSLLWPSGGGSGANVLTF. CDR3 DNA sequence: TGTGCCAGCAGCCTCCTCTGGCCCTCCGGGGGAGGCTCTGGGGCCAACGTCCTGACTTTC.

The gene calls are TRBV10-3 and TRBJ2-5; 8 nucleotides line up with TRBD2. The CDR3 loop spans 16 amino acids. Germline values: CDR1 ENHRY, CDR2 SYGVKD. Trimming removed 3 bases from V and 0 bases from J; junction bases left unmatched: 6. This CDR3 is CAISDIAGPNQETQYF. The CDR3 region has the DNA TGTGCCATCAGTGACATAGCGGGACCGAACCAAGAGACCCAGTACTTC.

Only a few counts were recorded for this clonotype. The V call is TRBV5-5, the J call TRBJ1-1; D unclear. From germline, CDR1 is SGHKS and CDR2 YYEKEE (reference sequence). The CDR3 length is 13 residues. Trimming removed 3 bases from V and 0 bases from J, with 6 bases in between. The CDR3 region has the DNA TGTGCCAGCAGCTCGATTATGAACACTGAAGCTTTCTTT. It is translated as CASSSIMNTEAFF.

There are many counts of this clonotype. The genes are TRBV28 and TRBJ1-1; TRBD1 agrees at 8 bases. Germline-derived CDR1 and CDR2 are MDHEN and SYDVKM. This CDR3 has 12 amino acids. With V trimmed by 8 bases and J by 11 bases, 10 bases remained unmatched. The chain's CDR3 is CASGTYRGSAFF. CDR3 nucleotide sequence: TGTGCCAGCGGGACTTACAGGGGGTCGGCTTTCTTT.

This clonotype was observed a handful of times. The CDR3 here is CSARDDRFLTDTQYF. CDR3 nucleotide sequence: TGCAGTGCTAGAGATGACAGGTTCCTCACAGATACGCAGTATTTT. The chain carries TRBV20-1 and TRBJ2-3, with D perhaps TRBD1 (6 bases). Trimming pared 0 bases from V and 2 bases from J, leaving 12 bases between. This CDR3 contains 15 residues. Germline CDR1 is DFQATT and CDR2 is SNEGSKA (reference sequence).

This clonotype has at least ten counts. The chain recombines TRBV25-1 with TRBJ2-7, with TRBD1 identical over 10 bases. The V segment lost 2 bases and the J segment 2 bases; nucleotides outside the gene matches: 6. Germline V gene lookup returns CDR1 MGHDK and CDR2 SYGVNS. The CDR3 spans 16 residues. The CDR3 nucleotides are TGTGCCAGCAGTGAAGAGGGACAGGGGCGCGCCTACGAGCAGTACTTC. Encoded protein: CASSEEGQGRAYEQYF.

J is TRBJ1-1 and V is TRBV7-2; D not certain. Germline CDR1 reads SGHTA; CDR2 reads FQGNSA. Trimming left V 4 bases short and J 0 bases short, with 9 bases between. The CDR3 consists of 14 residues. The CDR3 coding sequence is TGTGCCAGCAGCTCCAGCCTTATGAACACTGAAGCTTTCTTT. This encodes CASSSSLMNTEAFF.